These 26 T cell receptor beta chains were all obtained from the same sample, sequenced in a study of cytomegalovirus exposure and HLA in healthy donors. The PCR had 60 Vbeta and 13 Jbeta primers. Profiled with immunoSEQ multiplex PCR; TCRdb holds only in-frame clones, not every one. This table has tens of thousands of clones, 60% to 80% appearing once. Source material: PBMCs. The origin of the receptors is a woman aged 25 to 45 in good health and CMV-seropositive.

J is TRBJ1-6 and V is TRBV11-2, with 9 bases lining up with TRBD1. There are 14 residues in the CDR3. The V segment lost 5 bases and the J segment 7 bases; nucleotides outside the gene matches: 3. Germline V gene sequence: CDR1 SGHAT, CDR2 FQNNGV. The CDR3 DNA follows: TGTGCCAGCAGCCAGGGACAGGGAAATTCACCCCTCCACTTT. This codes for CASSQGQGNSPLHF.

J is TRBJ2-1 and V is TRBV4-1; 8 bases are a match to TRBD2. The ends lost 6 bases at V and 0 bases at J; junction bases unmatched: 10. The CDR3 runs to 17 residues. Germline loops: CDR1 MGHRA, CDR2 YSYEKL. The CDR3 DNA reads TGCGCCAGCAGGAAGGGCGGCGGGAGGATCTCCTACAATGAGCAGTTCTTC. It encodes CASRKGGGRISYNEQFF.

Only a few counts were recorded for this clone. The chain combines TRBV27 with TRBJ1-1; 11 positions agree with TRBD1. The CDR3 sequence is 16 residues long. CDR1 MNHEY and CDR2 SMNVEV come from the germline V gene (reference sequence). V shed 1 base and J 0 bases; nucleotides not matched to a gene: 1. Here the CDR3 DNA reads TGTGCCAGCAGTTTATTGGGACAGGGGGTGAACACTGAAGCTTTCTTT. Protein: CASSLLGQGVNTEAFF.

This clone counts as medium-sized. The chain combines TRBV6-4 with TRBJ2-2, with 9 bases aligning to TRBD2. Losses at the gene ends were 3 bases for V and 1 base for J; bases not matched to a gene: 0. The CDR3 is 15 amino acids. Per germline, CDR1 MRHNA and CDR2 SNTAGT. The CDR3 DNA reads TGTGCCAGCAGTGAGACTAGCGGGAACACCGGGGAGCTGTTTTTT. Translated: CASSETSGNTGELFF.

Turning to this clone: The germline gene is not matched at one end of the junction; a read error may be the cause. The identical CDR3 is also encoded by other nucleotide sequences in the sample. This chain joins TRBV5-1 and TRBJ2-5; TRBD2 aligns across 9 bases. Germline V gene data show CDR1 as SGHRS and CDR2 as YFSETQ. This CDR3 has 14 residues. The CDR3 is CASRPSGVQETQYF. CDR3 DNA: TGCGCCAGCAGACCTAGCGGGGTCCAAGAGACCCAATACTTC.

Notes on this clone: The same CDR3 also results from other DNA sequences found in this sample. CDR3 bases: TGTGCCAGTAGTATAGTGGGGACAGGGGACACTGAAGCTTTCTTT. This codes for CASSIVGTGDTEAFF. The chain employs TRBV19 and TRBJ1-1, with 10 bases aligning to TRBD1. This CDR3 has 15 amino acids. Germline V lookup: CDR1 LNHDA, CDR2 SQIVND (reference sequence). The ends lost 1 base at V and 3 bases at J; junction bases unmatched: 2. The variable domain in full, with the rest retrieved from reference TRBV19 and TRBJ1-1, is DGGITQSPKYLFRKEGQNVTLSCEQNLNHDAMYWYRQDPGQGLRLIYYSQIVNDFQKGDIAEGYSVSREKKESFPLTVTSAQKNPTAFYLCASSIVGTGDTEAFFGQGTRLTVV.

This chain uses TRBV30 with TRBJ1-5; the D gene is possibly TRBD1 (6 bases). CDR1 GTSNPN and CDR2 SVGIG come from the germline V gene (reference sequence). V shed 6 bases and J shed 2 bases, with 11 bases lying between them. The CDR3 length is 13 residues. DNA for the CDR3: TGTGCCTGCCAGACAGGTGGCAATCAGCCCCAGCATTTT. This sequence encodes CACQTGGNQPQHF.

The CDR3 here is CASSPSTDTQYF. In nucleotides, the CDR3 is TGTGCCAGCAGCCCGAGCACAGATACGCAGTATTTT. The chain has TRBV7-6 and TRBJ2-3; D ambiguous. V shed 5 bases and J shed 0 bases, with 3 bases lying between them. The CDR3 is made up of 12 amino acids. Germline assignment: CDR1 SGHVS and CDR2 FNYEAQ.

The chain's CDR3 is CASSQDVAGYNEQFF. DNA of the CDR3: TGCGCCAGCAGCCAAGATGTGGCAGGATACAATGAGCAGTTCTTC. The V and J genes are TRBV4-1 and TRBJ2-1; D gene ambiguous. The CDR3 runs 15 residues. Germline V lookup: CDR1 MGHRA, CDR2 YSYEKL. The ends were cut back, 0 bases at V and 4 bases at J, with 10 bases in the middle.

The chain links TRBV9 to TRBJ2-7; tentative D call: TRBD2 (7 bases). From germline, CDR1 is SGDLS and CDR2 YYNGEE. The CDR3 loop spans 15 amino acids. Trimming took 2 bases from V and 5 from J, leaving 17 bases between them. CDR3 amino acids: CASSVGGGLLDEQYF. The CDR3, as DNA: TGTGCCAGCAGCGTGGGGGGGGGCCTTTTGGACGAGCAGTACTTC.

The chain employs TRBV28 and TRBJ2-5; a weak D match, TRBD1 (6 bases). Per germline, CDR1 MDHEN and CDR2 SYDVKM. This CDR3 is 14 amino acids long. Between the trimmed V and J ends, which lost 6 bases and 5 bases, there was a span of 16 bases. The CDR3 is CASRDSLLRETQYF. The CDR3 region has the DNA TGTGCCAGCAGGGACAGCCTGTTGCGCGAGACCCAGTACTTC.

The genes are TRBV30 and TRBJ1-1; weak D call: TRBD1 (6 bases). Germline V gives CDR1 GTSNPN, CDR2 SVGIG (reference sequence). The CDR3 totals 12 residues. The V end lost 8 bases, the J end lost 4 bases, and 14 bases lay between the germline ends. In nucleotides, the CDR3 is TGTGCCCAGAGGGGGTCCGCCACTGAAGCTTTCTTT. As protein: CAQRGSATEAFF.

The chain carries TRBV19 and TRBJ2-3; 16 bases are shared with TRBD2. Germline-derived CDR1 and CDR2 are LNHDA and SQIVND (reference sequence). The CDR3 has 19 amino acids. The V gene end was trimmed by 4 bases and the J gene end by 2 bases; junction bases not matched to a gene: 9. The chain's CDR3 is CASSTSPGLAGGFTDTQYF. CDR3 nucleotide sequence: TGTGCCAGTAGTACCTCTCCGGGACTAGCGGGGGGGTTCACAGATACGCAGTATTTT.

This clone was observed a few times. This chain joins TRBV11-2 and TRBJ2-1, with D possibly TRBD2 on 6 matching bases. Trimming stripped 3 bases from V and 0 bases from J, with 12 bases between. The CDR3 has 16 residues. Germline V lookup: CDR1 SGHAT, CDR2 FQNNGV. CDR3 sequence: CASSLAGTTSYNEQFF. CDR3 nucleotide sequence: TGTGCCAGCAGCTTGGCGGGAACAACCTCCTACAATGAGCAGTTCTTC.

This rearrangement joins TRBV7-9 to TRBJ2-7, with 7 bases that match TRBD2. The germline gives CDR1 SEHNR, CDR2 FQNEAQ (reference sequence). The CDR3 sequence is 12 residues long. The J segment lost 6 bases and the V segment lost 1 base, leaving 0 bases of the junction unmatched. CDR3 nucleotides: TGTGCCAGCAGCTTAGGGGAGGGCGAGCAGTACTTC. It codes for CASSLGEGEQYF.

V and J are TRBV6-6 and TRBJ1-3, with 9 bases identical to TRBD1. Germline V gene data show CDR1 as MNHNY and CDR2 as SVGAGI (reference sequence). There are 14 residues in the CDR3. V lost 5 bases and J lost 4; bases outside the gene matches: 3. CDR3: CASSGTGWGNTIYF. The CDR3 DNA is TGTGCCAGCAGTGGGACAGGGTGGGGAAACACCATATATTTT.

The chain links TRBV10-3 to TRBJ1-1; D is possibly TRBD1 (5 bases). The CDR3 has 12 amino acids. The germline V gene encodes CDR1 ENHRY and CDR2 SYGVKD. V lost 2 bases to trimming and J lost 10 bases, with 11 bases between them. The CDR3 loop reads CAISEDSLRAFF. Here the CDR3 DNA reads TGTGCCATCAGTGAGGACAGCTTGAGAGCTTTCTTT.

The V call is TRBV7-3, the J call TRBJ1-1, with D possibly being TRBD1 (5 bases). CDR3 length equals 13 residues. Trimming removed 8 bases at V and 5 bases at J, with 15 bases between. The germline gives CDR1 SGHTA, CDR2 FQGTGA. In DNA form, the CDR3 reads TGTGCCAGCGCGGCCTCGCAGGGAACTGAAGCTTTCTTT. Amino acids: CASAASQGTEAFF.

This clone has just a few counts. The chain links TRBV11-2 to TRBJ1-2; 7 bases are a match to TRBD1. Germline assignment: CDR1 SGHAT and CDR2 FQNNGV. Germline trimming cut 0 bases from V and 8 bases from J; bases unmatched to any gene: 6. The CDR3 length is 14 residues. Here the CDR3 DNA reads TGTGCCAGCAGCTTAGATCGACAGGGAGGAGGCTACACCTTC. Its translation is CASSLDRQGGGYTF.

The genes are TRBV5-1 and TRBJ2-7, with 10 bases aligning to TRBD1. CDR3 length: 15 residues. Per the germline V gene, CDR1 is SGHRS and CDR2 is YFSETQ. Trimming cost V 4 bases and J 3 bases; bases outside gene matches: 7. This chain's CDR3 is CASSPAGTGDYEQYF. In DNA form, the CDR3 reads TGCGCCAGCAGCCCCGCCGGGACAGGGGACTACGAGCAGTACTTC.

The chain is built from TRBV5-1 and TRBJ2-2, with D tentatively TRBD2 (5 bases). The ends were cut back, 3 bases at V and 6 bases at J, with 9 bases in the middle. The germline V gene encodes CDR1 SGHRS and CDR2 YFSETQ. The CDR3 length is 13 residues. CDR3 nucleotide sequence: TGCGCCAGCAGCTCCGGGATCGCCGGGGAGCTGTTTTTT. It encodes CASSSGIAGELFF. Complete variable domain (other parts from reference TRBV5-1 and TRBJ2-2): KAGVTQTPRYLIKTRGQQVTLSCSPISGHRSVSWYQQTPGQGLQFLFEYFSETQRNKGNFPGRFSGRQFSNSRSEMNVSTLELGDSALYLCASSSGIAGELFFGEGSRLTVL.

The DNA of the CDR3 is TGTGCCAGCAGTGAGCGGGACAGGTCCTACGAGCAGTACTTC. Encoded protein: CASSERDRSYEQYF. The chain is built from TRBV2 and TRBJ2-7, with 8 bases identical to TRBD1. The V gene's germline CDR1 is SNHLY and CDR2 FYNNEI. With V trimmed by 3 bases and J by 1 base, 2 bases remained unmatched. The CDR3 length is 14 residues.

The chain is built from TRBV15 and TRBJ2-5; D remains unclear. The J call may not be correct, given that the DNA end is closer to TRBJ2-7. This CDR3 is 13 amino acids long. Germline V gives CDR1 LNHNV, CDR2 YYDKDF (reference sequence). CDR3 bases: TGTGCCACCAGCAGAGCTGTACTGAACGAGCAGTACTTC. Translated, it gives CATSRAVLNEQYF.

This clone was detected only a few times. This rearrangement joins TRBV23-1 to TRBJ1-6; a weak D match, TRBD1 (5 bases). TRBV23-1 is treated as an ORF (open reading frame) with a function not yet certain. The CDR3 loop spans 18 amino acids. The germline V and J ends were trimmed by 0 bases and 3 bases, with 15 bases remaining between them. The CDR3 coding sequence is TGCGCCAGCAGTCAATCGATGGGGCCCACTCACTATAATTCACCCCTCCACTTT. This encodes CASSQSMGPTHYNSPLHF.

The chain combines TRBV5-5 with TRBJ1-1; possibly TRBD1 for D (5 bases). Germline V CDR1 and CDR2: SGHKS, YYEKEE (reference sequence). This CDR3 has 14 residues. With 3 bases removed from V and 3 bases from J, the gap between germline ends came to 12 bases. The CDR3, as DNA: TGTGCCAGCAGCTGGGGCACTTCGGACACTGAAGCTTTCTTT. Amino acids: CASSWGTSDTEAFF.

This chain connects TRBV29-1 to TRBJ2-4; no clear D gene. The V end was cut by 2 bases, the J end by 5 bases, with 7 bases between. CDR3 length equals 12 residues. The germline gives CDR1 SQVTM, CDR2 ANQGSEA. CDR3 in DNA: TGCAGCGTTGAACAGATCGAAAACATTCAGTACTTC. It specifies CSVEQIENIQYF.